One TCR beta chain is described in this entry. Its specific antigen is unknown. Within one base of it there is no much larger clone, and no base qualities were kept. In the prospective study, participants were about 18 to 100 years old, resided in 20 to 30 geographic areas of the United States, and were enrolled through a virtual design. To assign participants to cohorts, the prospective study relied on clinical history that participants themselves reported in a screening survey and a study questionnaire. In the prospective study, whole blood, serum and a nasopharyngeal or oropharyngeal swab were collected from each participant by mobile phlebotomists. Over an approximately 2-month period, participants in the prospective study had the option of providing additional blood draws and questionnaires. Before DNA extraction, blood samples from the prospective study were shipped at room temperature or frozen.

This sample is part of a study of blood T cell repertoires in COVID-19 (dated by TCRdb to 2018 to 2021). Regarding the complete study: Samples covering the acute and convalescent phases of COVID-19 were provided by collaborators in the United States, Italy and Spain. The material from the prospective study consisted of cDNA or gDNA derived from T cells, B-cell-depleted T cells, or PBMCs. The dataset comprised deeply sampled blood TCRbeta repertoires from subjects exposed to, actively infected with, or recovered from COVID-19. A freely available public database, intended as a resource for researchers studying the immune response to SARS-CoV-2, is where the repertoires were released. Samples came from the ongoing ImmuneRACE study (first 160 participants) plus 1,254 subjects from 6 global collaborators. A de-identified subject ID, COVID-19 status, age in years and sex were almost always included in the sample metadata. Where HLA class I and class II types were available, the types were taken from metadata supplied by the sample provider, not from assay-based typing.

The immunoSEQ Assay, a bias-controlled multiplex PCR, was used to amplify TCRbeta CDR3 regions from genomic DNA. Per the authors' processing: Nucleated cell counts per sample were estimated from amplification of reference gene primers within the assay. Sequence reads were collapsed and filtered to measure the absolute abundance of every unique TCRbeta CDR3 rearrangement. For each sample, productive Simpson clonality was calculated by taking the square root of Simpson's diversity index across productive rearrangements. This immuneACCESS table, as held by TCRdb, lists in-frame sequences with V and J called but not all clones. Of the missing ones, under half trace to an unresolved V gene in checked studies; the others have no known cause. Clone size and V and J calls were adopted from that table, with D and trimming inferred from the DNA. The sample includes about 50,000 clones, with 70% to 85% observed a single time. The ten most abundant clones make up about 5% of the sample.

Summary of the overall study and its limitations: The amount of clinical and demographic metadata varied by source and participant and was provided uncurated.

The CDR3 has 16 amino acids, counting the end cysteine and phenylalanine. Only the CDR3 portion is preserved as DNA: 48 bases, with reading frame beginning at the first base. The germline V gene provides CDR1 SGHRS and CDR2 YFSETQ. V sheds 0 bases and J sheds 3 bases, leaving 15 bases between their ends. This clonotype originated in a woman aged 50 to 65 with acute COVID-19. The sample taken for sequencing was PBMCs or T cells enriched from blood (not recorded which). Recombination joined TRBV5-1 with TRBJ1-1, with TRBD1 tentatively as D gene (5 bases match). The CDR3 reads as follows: CASSLGYGASDTEAFF. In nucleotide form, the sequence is TGCGCCAGCAGCTTGGGCTATGGGGCGTCTGACACTGAAGCTTTCTTT.